This T cell receptor (beta chain) was captured in a study of T-cell reconstitution after alpha-beta-depleted transplantation in children. General study results and limits: From surviving recipient T cells and thymic progenitors came the high day-60 TCRbeta diversity observed in some patients. Where alpha-beta T cells came from about two months after transplant was reportedly several hundred expanded graft clones. When one year had passed after transplant, most T-cell counts and diversity came from newly produced T cells.

Unique molecular identifiers were incorporated when the TCRbeta library was constructed. TCRdb analysed the PCR reads with MiXCR anew, one entry per CDR3 protein. The sample carries 300,000 or so distinct CDR3 sequences, around 20% recorded once. The length of the CDR3 is 16 residues. Looked up from germline, CDR1 is SGHTA and CDR2 is FQGTGA. The V end lost 3 bases, the J end lost 5 bases, and 16 bases lay between the germline ends. About this clonotype itself: The antigen remains undetermined.

The V gene is TRBV7-3, the J gene TRBJ2-2, with D perhaps TRBD1 (5 bases). Sequenced material: PBMCs, mostly from graft donor cells, taken 180 days after TCRalphabeta/CD19-depleted stem cell transplant. The clonotype was recovered from a male patient between 10 and 17 years old who had a stem cell transplant for acute lymphoblastic leukemia, so the T cells may come from the graft donor. CDR3 sequence (DNA): TGTGCCAGCAGCTTCCCTCCCGGAGCAGGGACCGGGGAGCTGTTTTTT. This gives the protein CASSFPPGAGTGELFF.